This T cell receptor (beta chain) is from a study of kidney transplant recipient with SARS-CoV-2 infection. Per the germline V gene, CDR1 is MNHEY and CDR2 is SVGAGI. Trimming pared 2 bases from V and 10 bases from J, leaving 6 bases between. CDR3 length: 12 amino acids. This clonotype was observed many times. Each CDR3 protein is one row after TCRdb ran MiXCR on the reads. The sample holds roughly 250,000 distinct CDR3 sequences, more than 25% seen once. This material consisted of a blood sample, taken at baseline and between days 110 and 120 from a kidney transplant recipient. The V and J genes are TRBV6-5 and TRBJ1-6; D ambiguous. This sequence was found in a young adult male patient who had COVID-19 and was a kidney transplant recipient. Some T cells here may be from the graft donor. In DNA, the CDR3 is TGTGCCAGCAGTTACGGCGGATCACCCCTCCACTTT. Translating it yields CASSYGGSPLHF.